This is a list of T cell receptor beta chains from one sample in a study of blood T cell repertoires in COVID-19. The repertoire was sequenced with immunoSEQ multiplex PCR; TCRdb's copy has only in-frame clones and lacks some. The sample holds about 36,000 clones, around 81% seen once. Sample: peripheral blood. The receptors originated from a man aged 50-60 years with active COVID-19. CDR3s include the opening cysteine and the closing phenylalanine or tryptophan. Fields, in order: CDR3 protein, J gene, CDR3 length, clone size, V gene. Size values are once, few and many counts, or a class for expanded clones, and some rows have none.

cdr3_aa: CATSSPGTGYHEQYF
j_call: TRBJ2-7
cdr3_length: 15
clone_size: few
v_call: TRBV15

cdr3_aa: CASSLARGVDTEAFF
j_call: TRBJ1-1
cdr3_length: 15
clone_size: -
v_call: TRBV5-1

cdr3_aa: CASSLYRGGVPLNYGYTF
j_call: TRBJ1-2
cdr3_length: 18
clone_size: -
v_call: TRBV4-3

cdr3_aa: CASSVVGLVGTDTQYF
j_call: TRBJ2-3
cdr3_length: 16
clone_size: -
v_call: TRBV9

cdr3_aa: CASSVLGDTDTQYF
j_call: TRBJ2-3
cdr3_length: 14
clone_size: -
v_call: TRBV9

cdr3_aa: CASSRGAGGQETQYF
j_call: TRBJ2-5
cdr3_length: 15
clone_size: -
v_call: TRBV5-1

cdr3_aa: CASSTRVAGELFF
j_call: TRBJ2-2
cdr3_length: 13
clone_size: -
v_call: TRBV7-2

cdr3_aa: CATSDPRGRGETQYF
j_call: TRBJ2-5
cdr3_length: 15
clone_size: -
v_call: TRBV24-1

cdr3_aa: CASSRGDGEKLFF
j_call: TRBJ1-4
cdr3_length: 13
clone_size: -
v_call: TRBV19

cdr3_aa: CASSLDPGDYSPLHF
j_call: TRBJ1-6
cdr3_length: 15
clone_size: -
v_call: TRBV5-4

cdr3_aa: CASSQERRGGGNEQFF
j_call: TRBJ2-1
cdr3_length: 16
clone_size: -
v_call: TRBV4-2

cdr3_aa: CASSRWLATSYEQFF
j_call: TRBJ2-1
cdr3_length: 15
clone_size: -
v_call: TRBV4-3

cdr3_aa: CASSQGFRVYEQYF
j_call: TRBJ2-7
cdr3_length: 14
clone_size: few
v_call: TRBV3-1/TRBV3-2

cdr3_aa: CASSQVFLYGTGGREQYF
j_call: TRBJ2-7
cdr3_length: 18
clone_size: -
v_call: TRBV4-3

cdr3_aa: CASSPDRGYGYTF
j_call: TRBJ1-2
cdr3_length: 13
clone_size: once
v_call: TRBV3-1/TRBV3-2

cdr3_aa: CASSPRFGGYNEQFF
j_call: TRBJ2-1
cdr3_length: 15
clone_size: -
v_call: TRBV14

cdr3_aa: CASRGQGDGYTF
j_call: TRBJ1-2
cdr3_length: 12
clone_size: -
v_call: TRBV6-5

cdr3_aa: CASRFRRTISSYNSPLHF
j_call: TRBJ1-6
cdr3_length: 18
clone_size: -
v_call: TRBV19

cdr3_aa: CASSPAAEWSYNEQFF
j_call: TRBJ2-1
cdr3_length: 16
clone_size: -
v_call: TRBV28

cdr3_aa: CASSQDGYGRGWDGYTF
j_call: TRBJ1-2
cdr3_length: 17
clone_size: -
v_call: TRBV4-1

cdr3_aa: CASSLGQAQYGQYF
j_call: TRBJ2-5
cdr3_length: 14
clone_size: -
v_call: TRBV5-1

cdr3_aa: CASSYLDRGGYEQFF
j_call: TRBJ2-1
cdr3_length: 15
clone_size: -
v_call: TRBV6-5

cdr3_aa: CASSSRQGNYNEQFF
j_call: TRBJ2-1
cdr3_length: 15
clone_size: -
v_call: TRBV9

cdr3_aa: CASSRSGTGEYGYTF
j_call: TRBJ1-2
cdr3_length: 15
clone_size: -
v_call: TRBV4-3

cdr3_aa: CASSIAGTGNEKLFF
j_call: TRBJ1-4
cdr3_length: 15
clone_size: -
v_call: TRBV19

cdr3_aa: CASSPTGVSYEQYF
j_call: TRBJ2-7
cdr3_length: 14
clone_size: once
v_call: TRBV18

cdr3_aa: CASSYDRKNYGYTF
j_call: TRBJ1-2
cdr3_length: 14
clone_size: few
v_call: TRBV6-5

cdr3_aa: CASANLGATEAFF
j_call: TRBJ1-1
cdr3_length: 13
clone_size: -
v_call: TRBV4-1

cdr3_aa: CASRGGGGSYEQYF
j_call: TRBJ2-7
cdr3_length: 14
clone_size: -
v_call: TRBV6-5

cdr3_aa: CASSKGEKWQANTEAFF
j_call: TRBJ1-1
cdr3_length: 17
clone_size: -
v_call: TRBV21-1

cdr3_aa: CASSLEVAGQETQYF
j_call: TRBJ2-5
cdr3_length: 15
clone_size: -
v_call: TRBV13

cdr3_aa: CASSPKRGNTGELFF
j_call: TRBJ2-2
cdr3_length: 15
clone_size: -
v_call: TRBV18

cdr3_aa: CASSHREKDPGELFF
j_call: TRBJ2-2
cdr3_length: 15
clone_size: -
v_call: TRBV14

cdr3_aa: CASTGQGLVGYTF
j_call: TRBJ1-2
cdr3_length: 13
clone_size: few
v_call: TRBV19

cdr3_aa: CASSPYLGSGNTIYF
j_call: TRBJ1-3
cdr3_length: 15
clone_size: -
v_call: TRBV9

cdr3_aa: CASSYDSGGVYEQFF
j_call: TRBJ2-1
cdr3_length: 15
clone_size: -
v_call: TRBV6-5

cdr3_aa: CASSIDSPYNEQFF
j_call: TRBJ2-1
cdr3_length: 14
clone_size: -
v_call: TRBV28

cdr3_aa: CASFHPGQGWNQPQHF
j_call: TRBJ1-5
cdr3_length: 16
clone_size: -
v_call: TRBV28

cdr3_aa: CASRRTETDTQYF
j_call: TRBJ2-3
cdr3_length: 13
clone_size: -
v_call: TRBV12-3/TRBV12-4

cdr3_aa: CASSSALAGGINEQFF
j_call: TRBJ2-1
cdr3_length: 16
clone_size: -
v_call: TRBV5-4

cdr3_aa: CASSIDRRGKNTEAFF
j_call: TRBJ1-1
cdr3_length: 16
clone_size: -
v_call: TRBV19

cdr3_aa: CASSSTRGRETQYF
j_call: TRBJ2-5
cdr3_length: 14
clone_size: -
v_call: TRBV5-4

cdr3_aa: CASSLPRGGITDTQYF
j_call: TRBJ2-3
cdr3_length: 16
clone_size: -
v_call: TRBV18

cdr3_aa: CASSESEVTGRVGGQYF
j_call: TRBJ2-7
cdr3_length: 17
clone_size: -
v_call: TRBV10-1

cdr3_aa: CASSLGSSGNTIYF
j_call: TRBJ1-3
cdr3_length: 14
clone_size: few
v_call: TRBV5-1

cdr3_aa: CASSTLAGVETQYF
j_call: TRBJ2-5
cdr3_length: 14
clone_size: -
v_call: TRBV19

cdr3_aa: CASSIALVSTDTQYF
j_call: TRBJ2-3
cdr3_length: 15
clone_size: -
v_call: TRBV19

cdr3_aa: CATSFGYEQYF
j_call: TRBJ2-7
cdr3_length: 11
clone_size: -
v_call: TRBV24-1